Listed below are T cell receptor beta chains from one sample, sequenced in a study of CD8 T cells in ankylosing spondylitis. In TCRdb, the 5' RACE reads were re-called with MiXCR into one record per CDR3 protein. The data show about 460,000 distinct CDR3 sequences, with 5.3% seen just once and roughly 3.3% held by the top ten. The sample comprised blood, either unsorted or a sorted T cell fraction (not recorded which). All receptors derive from a male donor with ankylosing spondylitis. Each CDR3 is given with its conserved first and last residue. D genes are given only for firm matches. Rows may omit the clone size; those that give it use once, few, many or a size class.

d_call	v_call	j_call	clone_size	cdr3_aa	cdr3_nt
TRBD2	TRBV4-2	TRBJ2-1	NA	CASSQGSGGSYNEQFF	TGTGCCAGCAGCCAAGGTAGCGGGGGATCCTACAATGAGCAGTTCTTC
TRBD2	TRBV10-3	TRBJ2-7	many	CARPGLAFYEQYF	TGTGCCAGGCCGGGACTAGCGTTCTACGAGCAGTACTTC
TRBD1	TRBV20-1	TRBJ2-2	few	CSASFRTGNRTNTGELFF	TGCAGTGCTAGTTTTCGGACAGGTAACAGGACGAACACCGGGGAGCTGTTTTTT
NA	TRBV10-3	TRBJ1-2	many	CAISAQVYYGYTF	TGTGCCATCAGTGCCCAGGTTTACTATGGCTACACCTTC
TRBD1	TRBV29-1	TRBJ2-7	many	CSVRDREFGEQYF	TGCAGCGTTCGGGACAGGGAGTTTGGCGAGCAGTACTTC
NA	TRBV20-1	TRBJ1-2	many	CSARGQGFYGYTF	TGCAGTGCTAGAGGGCAGGGCTTCTATGGCTACACCTTC
NA	TRBV10-3	TRBJ1-4	many	CAISDGTHNEKLFF	TGTGCCATCAGTGACGGGACTCATAATGAAAAACTGTTTTTT
NA	TRBV4-1	TRBJ2-7	many	CASSQVGLSSYEQYF	TGCGCCAGCAGCCAAGTCGGGCTAAGCTCCTACGAGCAGTACTTC
NA	TRBV18	TRBJ2-7	NA	CASSPPPAGITYEQYF	TGTGCCAGCTCACCACCCCCTGCAGGGATAACCTACGAGCAGTACTTC
TRBD2	TRBV27	TRBJ2-7	many	CASSWSSGATNYEQYF	TGTGCCAGCAGTTGGTCTAGCGGGGCCACAAACTACGAGCAGTACTTC
NA	TRBV4-2	TRBJ1-2	few	CASSQDKGREPETF	TGTGCCAGCAGCCAAGATAAAGGAAGGGAGCCGGAGACCTTC
TRBD2	TRBV20-1	TRBJ2-3	many	CSASRGVTDTQYF	TGCAGTGCTAGCCGGGGGGTCACAGATACGCAGTATTTT
TRBD2	TRBV7-9	TRBJ2-7	few	CASSRSGRVYEQYF	TGTGCCAGCAGTCGTAGCGGGAGGGTTTACGAGCAGTACTTC
TRBD2	TRBV13	TRBJ2-3	many	CASRRGWTDTQYF	TGTGCCAGCAGGCGGGGGTGGACAGATACGCAGTATTTT
TRBD2	TRBV7-2	TRBJ2-7	many	CASSLRSSGAYEQYF	TGTGCCAGCAGCTTACGGTCTAGCGGAGCCTACGAGCAGTACTTC
NA	TRBV20-1	TRBJ1-4	many	CSASSSTNEKLFF	TGCAGTGCGAGCAGCTCAACTAATGAAAAACTGTTTTTT
NA	TRBV20-1	TRBJ2-7	many	CSASVEGGEQYF	TGCAGTGCTAGTGTTGAGGGAGGCGAGCAGTACTTC
TRBD1	TRBV10-3	TRBJ1-4	many	CAISEPTSGQAWGEKLFF	TGTGCCATCAGTGAGCCCACATCAGGACAGGCATGGGGTGAAAAACTGTTTTTT
NA	TRBV5-6	TRBJ2-2	few	CASSFNRNTGELFF	TGTGCCAGCAGCTTTAACAGGAACACCGGGGAGCTGTTTTTT
NA	TRBV20-1	TRBJ1-2	many	CSSSAGWGYGYTF	TGCAGTTCCTCCGCGGGGTGGGGCTATGGCTACACCTTC
TRBD1	TRBV20-1	TRBJ1-4	many	CSAGDRGVDEKLFF	TGCAGTGCTGGGGACAGGGGAGTAGATGAAAAACTGTTTTTT
NA	TRBV10-2	TRBJ1-1	many	CASSDGRNTEAFF	TGCGCCAGCAGTGACGGCAGGAACACTGAAGCTTTCTTT
TRBD2	TRBV6-2/TRBV6-3	TRBJ2-1	many	CASSYSTPGTSGRVGNEQFF	TGTGCCAGCAGTTACTCCACCCCCGGGACTAGCGGGAGGGTCGGCAATGAGCAGTTCTTC
NA	TRBV10-3	TRBJ2-1	NA	CAISEIGNEQFF	TGTGCCATCAGTGAGATTGGCAATGAGCAGTTCTTC
TRBD1	TRBV5-1	TRBJ2-1	many	CASSSMSGTGGYNEQFF	TGCGCCAGCAGCTCTATGTCCGGGACAGGGGGATACAATGAGCAGTTCTTC
NA	TRBV4-3	TRBJ2-5	many	CASSRLTSEKETQYF	TGCGCCAGCAGCCGATTAACTAGTGAAAAAGAGACCCAGTACTTC
NA	TRBV7-2	TRBJ2-5	many	CASSLSYQETQYF	TGTGCCAGCAGCTTAAGCTATCAAGAGACCCAGTACTTC
NA	TRBV5-6	TRBJ2-2	NA	CASGFGPRENTGELFF	TGTGCCAGCGGCTTCGGGCCTCGAGAGAACACCGGGGAGCTGTTTTTT
NA	TRBV5-1	TRBJ2-3	many	CASSAAPGTDTQYF	TGCGCCAGCAGTGCGGCACCAGGGACAGATACGCAGTATTTT
NA	TRBV4-1	TRBJ2-5	NA	CASSQRREETQYF	TGCGCCAGCAGCCAACGGCGGGAAGAGACCCAGTACTTC